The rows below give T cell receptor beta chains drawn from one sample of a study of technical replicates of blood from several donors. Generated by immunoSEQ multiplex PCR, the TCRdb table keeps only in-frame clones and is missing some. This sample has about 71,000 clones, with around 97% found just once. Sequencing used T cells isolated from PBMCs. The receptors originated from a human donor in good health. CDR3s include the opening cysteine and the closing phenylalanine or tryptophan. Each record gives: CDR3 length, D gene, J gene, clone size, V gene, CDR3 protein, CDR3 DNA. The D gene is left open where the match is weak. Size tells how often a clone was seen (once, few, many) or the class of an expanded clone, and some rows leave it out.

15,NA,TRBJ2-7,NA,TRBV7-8,CASSYGGPSSYEQYF,TGTGCCAGCAGCTATGGGGGCCCGAGCTCCTACGAGCAGTACTTC
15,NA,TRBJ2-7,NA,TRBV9,CASSEGSGWSYEQYF,TGTGCCAGCAGCGAGGGGTCAGGGTGGTCTTACGAGCAGTACTTC
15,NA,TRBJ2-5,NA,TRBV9,CASSVARDFQETQYF,TGTGCCAGCAGCGTGGCCAGGGACTTCCAAGAGACCCAGTACTTC
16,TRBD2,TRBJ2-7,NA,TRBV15,CATSRDRAGVGYEQYF,TGTGCCACCAGCAGAGACCGAGCGGGAGTAGGATACGAGCAGTACTTC
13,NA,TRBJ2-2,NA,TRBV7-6,CATSISYSRELFF,TGTGCCACCTCCATCTCTTACAGCCGGGAGCTGTTTTTT
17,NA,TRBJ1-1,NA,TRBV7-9,CASSLGRQGRMNTEAFF,TGTGCCAGCAGCTTAGGTCGTCAGGGCCGAATGAACACTGAAGCTTTCTTT
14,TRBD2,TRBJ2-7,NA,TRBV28,CASGTSGLPYEQYF,TGTGCCAGTGGGACTAGCGGGCTTCCCTACGAGCAGTACTTC
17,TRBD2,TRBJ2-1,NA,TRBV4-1,CASSRLGLAADYGEQFF,TGCGCCAGCAGCCGACTGGGACTAGCGGCGGACTACGGTGAGCAGTTCTTC
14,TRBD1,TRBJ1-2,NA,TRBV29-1,CSVTPGQGSGGYTF,TGCAGCGTTACTCCGGGACAGGGTTCGGGAGGCTACACCTTC
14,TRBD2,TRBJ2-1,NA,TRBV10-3,CATLPSGEYNEQFF,TGTGCCACCCTTCCTAGCGGGGAGTACAATGAGCAGTTCTTC
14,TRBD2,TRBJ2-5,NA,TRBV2,CASCFGLAGETQYF,TGTGCCAGCTGTTTCGGGCTAGCGGGAGAGACCCAGTACTTC
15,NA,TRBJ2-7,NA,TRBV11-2,CASSFSAGPSYEQYF,TGTGCCAGCAGCTTCTCAGCGGGCCCCAGCTACGAGCAGTACTTC
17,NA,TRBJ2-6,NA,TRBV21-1,CASSLGQGAPGANVLTF,TGTGCCAGCAGCCTAGGACAGGGCGCGCCTGGGGCCAACGTCCTGACTTTC
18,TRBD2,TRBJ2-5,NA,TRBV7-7,CASSLGGLAGIGGETQYF,TGTGCTAGCAGCTTAGGTGGACTAGCGGGGATAGGGGGAGAGACCCAGTACTTC
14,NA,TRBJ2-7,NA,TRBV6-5,CASSYQGPPYEQYF,TGTGCCAGCAGTTATCAGGGTCCCCCCTACGAGCAGTACTTC
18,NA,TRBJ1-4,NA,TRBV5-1,CASSSARGSGATNEKLFF,TGCGCCAGCAGCTCCGCCCGGGGTAGCGGCGCAACTAATGAAAAACTGTTTTTT
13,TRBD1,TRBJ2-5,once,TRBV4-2,CASSLDRQETQYF,TGTGCCAGCAGCTTGGACAGGCAAGAGACCCAGTACTTC
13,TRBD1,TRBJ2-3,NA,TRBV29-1,CSVVRQGTDTQYF,TGCAGCGTTGTTAGACAGGGGACAGATACGCAGTATTTT
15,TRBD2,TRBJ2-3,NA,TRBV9,CASSVTSGQRDTQYF,TGTGCCAGCAGCGTAACTAGCGGTCAAAGAGATACGCAGTATTTT
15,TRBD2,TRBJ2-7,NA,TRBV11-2,CASSLGGGPTYEQYF,TGTGCCAGCAGCTTGGGCGGGGGTCCGACCTACGAGCAGTACTTC
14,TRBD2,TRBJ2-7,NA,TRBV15,CATGRAGGPYEQYF,TGTGCCACGGGAAGAGCGGGAGGGCCCTACGAGCAGTACTTC
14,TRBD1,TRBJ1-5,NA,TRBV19,CASTRDRTNQPQHF,TGTGCCAGTACCAGGGACAGGACCAATCAGCCCCAGCATTTT
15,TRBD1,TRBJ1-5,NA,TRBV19,CASSEPGQGVQPQHF,TGTGCCAGTAGCGAGCCGGGACAGGGGGTCCAGCCCCAGCATTTT
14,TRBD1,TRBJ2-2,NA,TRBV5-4,CASSRDRVSGELFF,TGTGCCAGCAGCAGAGACAGGGTTAGCGGGGAGCTGTTTTTT
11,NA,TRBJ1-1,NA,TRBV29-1,CSAGHHTEAFF,TGCAGCGCCGGACATCACACTGAAGCTTTCTTT
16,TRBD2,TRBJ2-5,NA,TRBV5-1,CASSLGTSGQRETQYF,TGCGCCAGCAGCCTCGGGACTAGCGGGCAGCGAGAGACCCAGTACTTC
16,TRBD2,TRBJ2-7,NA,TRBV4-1,CASSQFAGGGLDEQYF,TGCGCCAGCAGCCAATTTGCGGGAGGGGGATTGGACGAGCAGTACTTC
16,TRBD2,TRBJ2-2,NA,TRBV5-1,CASSGDGLGNTGELFF,TGCGCCAGCAGCGGGGATGGACTAGGGAACACCGGGGAGCTGTTTTTT
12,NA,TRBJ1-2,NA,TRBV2,CASLAGDYGYTF,TGTGCCAGCCTGGCAGGGGACTATGGCTACACCTTC